These 14 T cell receptor beta chains were all obtained from the same sample, sequenced in a study of T cell responses to AZD1222 COVID-19 vaccine. TCRdb keeps only in-frame clones here, not all; method: immunoSEQ multiplex PCR. The sample yields more than 75,000 clones, 90% seen once. The sample was peripheral blood, taken 28 days after the second AZD1222 dose. Receptors originate from an adult who received the AZD1222 COVID-19 vaccine.

The chain is built from TRBV19 and TRBJ2-6; TRBD1 might be the D (6 bases). The CDR3 spans 15 residues. CDR1 and CDR2 (germline): LNHDA, SQIVND (reference sequence). The V end was cut by 6 bases, the J end by 3 bases, with 12 bases between. The CDR3 bases are TGTGCCAGTAGACTAAACAGGGATGGGGCCAACGTCCTGACTTTC. It yields the protein CASRLNRDGANVLTF.

The chain joins TRBV10-1 to TRBJ2-7, with 12 bases identical to TRBD1. The length of the CDR3 is 15 residues. CDR1 and CDR2 from the germline V gene are WNHNN and SYGVQD (reference sequence). With 4 bases clipped from V and 7 bases from J, the junction kept 8 bases outside the gene matches. This CDR3 reads CASSATGTGGEEQYF. Written as DNA, the CDR3 is TGCGCCAGCAGTGCAACCGGGACAGGGGGCGAAGAGCAGTACTTC.

This clone was recorded only once. The chain couples TRBV6-6 to TRBJ1-4; TRBD1 might be the D (6 bases). Looked up from germline, CDR1 is MNHNY and CDR2 is SVGAGI (reference sequence). CDR3 length: 12 residues. Trimming stripped 6 bases from V and 8 bases from J, with 10 bases between. In nucleotides, the CDR3 is TGTGCCAGCAGGGATGACAGGGAAAAACTGTTTTTT. Amino acid sequence: CASRDDREKLFF.

The chain couples TRBV2 to TRBJ1-5, with 7 nucleotides matching TRBD1. The CDR3 is 15 residues long. The germline gives CDR1 SNHLY, CDR2 FYNNEI. V lost 6 bases and J lost 0; bases outside the gene matches: 5. CDR3 nucleotides: TGTGCCAGCAGCAGACAGGGTGTTAGCAATCAGCCCCAGCATTTT. Amino acid sequence: CASSRQGVSNQPQHF.

The genes are TRBV10-3 and TRBJ1-2; 9 positions match TRBD1. Germline V gene data show CDR1 as ENHRY and CDR2 as SYGVKD. The length of the CDR3 is 15 residues. Trimming at V came to 7 bases and at J to 0 bases, leaving 6 bases not matched to a gene. The CDR3 DNA reads TGTGCCATCACAGGGGGACAGGGTGCTAACTATGGCTACACCTTC. Translation: CAITGGQGANYGYTF.

The chain carries TRBV28 and TRBJ1-1; possible D gene TRBD1, 5 bases. This CDR3 region has 13 residues. The germline gives CDR1 MDHEN, CDR2 SYDVKM. V was trimmed by 10 bases and J by 2 bases, leaving 14 bases between them. DNA of the CDR3: TGTGCCACATTCCGTGGGGGAAACACTGAAGCTTTCTTT. This sequence encodes CATFRGGNTEAFF.

This clone was seen once. The chain has TRBV5-4 and TRBJ2-3; 9 nucleotides line up with TRBD2. CDR3 size: 16 residues. Germline CDR1 and CDR2: SGHNT and YYREEE (reference sequence). The trim removed 2 bases at V and 1 base at J, leaving 5 bases unmatched. The CDR3 nucleotides are TGTGCCAGCAGCTTTTTTAAGCGGGGGGGCACAGATACGCAGTATTTT. Translation gives CASSFFKRGGTDTQYF. The full variable domain, its missing parts supplied by reference TRBV5-4 and TRBJ2-3, is ETGVTQSPTHLIKTRGQQVTLRCSSQSGHNTVSWYQQALGQGPQFIFQYYREEENGRGNFPPRFSGLQFPNYSSELNVNALELDDSALYLCASSFFKRGGTDTQYFGPGTRLTVL.

This clone was found a few times. The CDR3 loop reads CATHRDRDRRQPQHF. CDR3 nucleotides: TGTGCCACCCACCGGGACAGGGACCGTCGGCAGCCCCAGCATTTT. The chain uses TRBV15 and TRBJ1-5, with 9 bases fitting TRBD1. In germline, CDR1 is LNHNV, CDR2 YYDKDF (reference sequence). V dropped 8 bases and J dropped 7; count of bases not matched to a gene: 12. This CDR3 region has 15 residues.

The V call is TRBV30, the J call TRBJ1-6; D perhaps matches TRBD1 (6 bases). Germline V CDR1 and CDR2: GTSNPN, SVGIG (reference sequence). The CDR3 loop spans 17 amino acids. V was cut by 3 bases and J by 4 bases, with 19 bases left in between. The CDR3 is CAWSLIRQEPYNSPLHF. The CDR3 DNA reads TGTGCCTGGAGCCTAATACGACAGGAACCTTATAATTCACCCCTCCACTTT.

The chain joins TRBV7-2 to TRBJ2-7; no clear D gene. With 2 bases removed from V and 7 bases from J, the gap between germline ends came to 6 bases. This CDR3 contains 11 residues. Germline CDR1 and CDR2: SGHTA and FQGNSA. The CDR3 sequence is CASSLSWEQYF. CDR3 bases: TGTGCCAGCAGCTTATCCTGGGAGCAGTACTTC.

The chain couples TRBV5-6 to TRBJ1-2, with D perhaps matching TRBD1 (5 bases). Germline CDR1 is SGHDT and CDR2 is YYEEEE. The length of the CDR3 is 14 residues. Trimming shortened V by 4 bases and J by 6 bases, and 16 bases separated the two germline ends. The CDR3 region is CASSGATAYNGYTF. In nucleotides, the CDR3 is TGTGCCAGCAGCGGGGCGACAGCTTATAATGGCTACACCTTC.

This chain links TRBV14 with TRBJ1-1; 10 nucleotides match TRBD1. The J segment lost 0 bases and the V segment lost 1 base, leaving 5 bases of the junction unmatched. The V gene's germline CDR1 is SGHDN and CDR2 FVKESK. This CDR3 region has 17 residues. DNA for the CDR3: TGTGCCAGCAGCCAAGCAAGGGACAGGGGATTGAACACTGAAGCTTTCTTT. Its translation is CASSQARDRGLNTEAFF.

The CDR3 reads CASRLSPRTQPGELFF. The CDR3, as DNA: TGCGCCAGCAGGTTGTCACCGAGGACTCAGCCCGGGGAGCTGTTTTTT. The chain links TRBV5-1 to TRBJ2-2; a possible D gene is TRBD2 (5 bases). The germline CDR1 and CDR2 sequences are SGHRS and YFSETQ. CDR3 size: 16 residues. V was pared by 5 bases and J by 6 bases, with 20 bases between.

Only a few counts were recorded for this clone. V usage is TRBV6-2 or TRBV6-3 and J usage is TRBJ2-7, with D uncertain. The ends were cut back, 0 bases at V and 0 bases at J, with 18 bases in the middle. Germline V gene lookup returns CDR1 MNHEY and CDR2 SVGEGT. The CDR3 is 18 amino acids. CDR3: CASSYSIDPSDFSYEQYF. CDR3 bases: TGTGCCAGCAGTTACTCGATTGACCCGTCAGACTTCTCCTACGAGCAGTACTTC.